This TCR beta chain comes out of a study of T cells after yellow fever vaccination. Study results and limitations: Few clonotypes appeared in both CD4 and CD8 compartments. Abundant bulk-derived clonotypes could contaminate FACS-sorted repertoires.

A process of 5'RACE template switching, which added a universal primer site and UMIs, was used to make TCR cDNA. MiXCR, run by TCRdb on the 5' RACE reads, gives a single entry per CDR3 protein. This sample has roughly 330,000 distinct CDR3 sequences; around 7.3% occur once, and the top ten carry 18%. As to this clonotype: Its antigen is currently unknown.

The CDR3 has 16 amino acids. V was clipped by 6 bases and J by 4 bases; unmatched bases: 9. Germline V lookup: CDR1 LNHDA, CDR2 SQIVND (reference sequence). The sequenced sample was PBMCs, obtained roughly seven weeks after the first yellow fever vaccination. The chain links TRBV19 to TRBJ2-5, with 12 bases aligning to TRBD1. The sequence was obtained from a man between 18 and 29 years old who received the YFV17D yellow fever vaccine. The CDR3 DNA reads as TGTGCCAGTAGCCCTGTCCGGGACAGGGGGCGAGAGACCCAGTACTTC. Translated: CASSPVRDRGRETQYF.